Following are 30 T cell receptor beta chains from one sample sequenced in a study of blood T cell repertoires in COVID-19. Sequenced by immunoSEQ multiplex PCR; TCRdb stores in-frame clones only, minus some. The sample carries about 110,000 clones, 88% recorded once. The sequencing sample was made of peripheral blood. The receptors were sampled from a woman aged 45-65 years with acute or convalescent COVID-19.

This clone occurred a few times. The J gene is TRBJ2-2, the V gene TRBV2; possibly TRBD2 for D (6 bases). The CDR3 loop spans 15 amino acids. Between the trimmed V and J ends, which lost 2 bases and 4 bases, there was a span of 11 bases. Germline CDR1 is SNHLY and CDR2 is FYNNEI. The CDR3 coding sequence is TGTGCCAGCAGTGAAAGACGGAGGGGCACCGGGGAGCTGTTTTTT. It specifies CASSERRRGTGELFF.

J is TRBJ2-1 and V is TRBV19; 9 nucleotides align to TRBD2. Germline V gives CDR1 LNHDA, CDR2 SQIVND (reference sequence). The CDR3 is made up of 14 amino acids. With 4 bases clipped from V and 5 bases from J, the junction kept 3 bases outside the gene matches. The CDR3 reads CASSSGRANNEQFF. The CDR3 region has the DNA TGTGCCAGTAGTAGCGGGAGGGCGAACAATGAGCAGTTCTTC.

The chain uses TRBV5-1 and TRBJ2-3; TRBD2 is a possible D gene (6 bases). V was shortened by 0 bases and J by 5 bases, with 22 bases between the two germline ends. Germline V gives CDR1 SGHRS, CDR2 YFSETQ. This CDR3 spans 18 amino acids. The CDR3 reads CASSLAGGMPQNGDTQYF. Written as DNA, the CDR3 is TGCGCCAGCAGCTTGGCCGGAGGGATGCCCCAGAATGGAGATACGCAGTATTTT.

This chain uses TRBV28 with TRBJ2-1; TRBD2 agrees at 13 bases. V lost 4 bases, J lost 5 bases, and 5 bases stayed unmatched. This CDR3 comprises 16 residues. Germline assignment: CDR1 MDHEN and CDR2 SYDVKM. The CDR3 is CASSSRGLAGNNEQFF. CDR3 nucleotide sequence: TGTGCCAGCAGTTCCCGGGGACTAGCGGGAAACAATGAGCAGTTCTTC. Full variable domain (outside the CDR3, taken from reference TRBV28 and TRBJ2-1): DVKVTQSSRYLVKRTGEKVFLECVQDMDHENMFWYRQDPGLGLRLIYFSYDVKMKEKGDIPEGYSVSREKKERFSLILESASTNQTSMYLCASSSRGLAGNNEQFFGPGTRLTVL.

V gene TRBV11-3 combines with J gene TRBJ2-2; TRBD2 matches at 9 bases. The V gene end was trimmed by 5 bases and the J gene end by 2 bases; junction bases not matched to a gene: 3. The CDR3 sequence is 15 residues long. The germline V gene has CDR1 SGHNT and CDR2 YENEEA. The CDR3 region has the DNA TGTGCCAGCAGCCCGCGGGGGGGCAACACCGGGGAGCTGTTTTTT. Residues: CASSPRGGNTGELFF.

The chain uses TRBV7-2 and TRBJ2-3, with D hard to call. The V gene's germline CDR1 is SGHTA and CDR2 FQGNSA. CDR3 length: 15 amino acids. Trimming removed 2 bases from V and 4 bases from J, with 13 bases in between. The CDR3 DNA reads TGTGCCAGCAGCTTAAGGCTGACGGGTGCAGATACGCAGTATTTT. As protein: CASSLRLTGADTQYF.

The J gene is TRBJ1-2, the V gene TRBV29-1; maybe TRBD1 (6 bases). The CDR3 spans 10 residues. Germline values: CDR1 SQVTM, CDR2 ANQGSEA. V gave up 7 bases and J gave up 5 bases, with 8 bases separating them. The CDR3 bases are TGCAGCGCCGGACAGTATGGCTACACCTTC. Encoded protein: CSAGQYGYTF.

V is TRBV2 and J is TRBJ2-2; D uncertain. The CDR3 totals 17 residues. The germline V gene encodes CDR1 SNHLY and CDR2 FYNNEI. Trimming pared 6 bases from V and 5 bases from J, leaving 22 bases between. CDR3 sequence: CASSDPNGSPETGELFF. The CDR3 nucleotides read TGTGCCAGCAGCGACCCGAATGGATCCCCGGAGACCGGGGAGCTGTTTTTT.

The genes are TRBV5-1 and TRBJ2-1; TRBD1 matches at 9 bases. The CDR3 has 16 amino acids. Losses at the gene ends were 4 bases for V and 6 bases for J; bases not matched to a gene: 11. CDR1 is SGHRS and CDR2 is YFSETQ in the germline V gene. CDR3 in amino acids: CASSVSGTGLANEQFF. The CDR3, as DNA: TGCGCCAGCAGCGTCTCCGGGACAGGGCTGGCCAATGAGCAGTTCTTC.

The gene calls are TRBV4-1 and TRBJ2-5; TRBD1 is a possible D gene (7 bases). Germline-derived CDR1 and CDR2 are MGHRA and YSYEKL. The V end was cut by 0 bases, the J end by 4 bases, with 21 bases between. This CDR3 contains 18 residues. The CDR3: CASSQEWELQEGAETQYF. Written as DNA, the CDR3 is TGCGCCAGCAGCCAAGAGTGGGAGCTGCAGGAGGGGGCAGAGACCCAGTACTTC.

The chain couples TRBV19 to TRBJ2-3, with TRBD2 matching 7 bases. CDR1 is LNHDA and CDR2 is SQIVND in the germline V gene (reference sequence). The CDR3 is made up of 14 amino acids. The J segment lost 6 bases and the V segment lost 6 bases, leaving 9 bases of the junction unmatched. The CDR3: CASSTSGGVDTQYF. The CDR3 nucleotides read TGTGCCAGTAGCACCTCTGGGGGGGTGGATACGCAGTATTTT.

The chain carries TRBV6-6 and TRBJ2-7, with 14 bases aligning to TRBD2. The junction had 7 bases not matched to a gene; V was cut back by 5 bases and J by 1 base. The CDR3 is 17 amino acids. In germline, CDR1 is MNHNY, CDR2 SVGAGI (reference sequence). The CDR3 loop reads CASSPGLAGGQSYEQYF. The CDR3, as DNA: TGTGCCAGCAGTCCTGGACTAGCGGGAGGCCAATCCTACGAGCAGTACTTC.

As DNA, the CDR3 is TGTGCCAGCAGTTTGAGGGAAAGCAATTCACCCCTCCACTTT. Amino acids: CASSLRESNSPLHF. This sequence joins TRBV28 and TRBJ1-6; D remains ambiguous. Germline CDR1 reads MDHEN; CDR2 reads SYDVKM. V was pared by 3 bases and J by 7 bases, with 10 bases between. The CDR3 has 14 amino acids.

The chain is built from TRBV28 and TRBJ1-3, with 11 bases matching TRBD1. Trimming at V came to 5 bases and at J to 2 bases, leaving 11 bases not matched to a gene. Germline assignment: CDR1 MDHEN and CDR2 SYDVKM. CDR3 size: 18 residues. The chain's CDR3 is CASSPARDRGVAGNTIYF. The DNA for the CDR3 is TGTGCCAGCAGTCCAGCCCGGGACAGGGGGGTCGCTGGAAACACCATATATTTT.

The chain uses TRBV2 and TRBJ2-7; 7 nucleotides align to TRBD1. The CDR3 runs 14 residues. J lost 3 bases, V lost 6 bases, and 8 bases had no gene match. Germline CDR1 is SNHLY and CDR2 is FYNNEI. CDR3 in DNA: TGTGCCAGCAGGGTTGACAGGGACCGCTACGAGCAGTACTTC. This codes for CASRVDRDRYEQYF.

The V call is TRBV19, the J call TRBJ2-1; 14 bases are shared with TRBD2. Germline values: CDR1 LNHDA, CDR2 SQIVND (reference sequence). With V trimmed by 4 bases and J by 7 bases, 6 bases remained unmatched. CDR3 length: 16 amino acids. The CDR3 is CASSRGLAGEKNEQFF. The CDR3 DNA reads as TGTGCCAGTAGTAGGGGACTAGCGGGAGAGAAAAATGAGCAGTTCTTC.

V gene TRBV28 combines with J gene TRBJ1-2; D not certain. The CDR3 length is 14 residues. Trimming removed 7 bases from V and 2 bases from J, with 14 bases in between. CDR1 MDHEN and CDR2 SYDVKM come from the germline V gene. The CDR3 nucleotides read TGTGCCAGCACGACATCCGGCTGGAACTATGGCTACACCTTC. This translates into CASTTSGWNYGYTF.

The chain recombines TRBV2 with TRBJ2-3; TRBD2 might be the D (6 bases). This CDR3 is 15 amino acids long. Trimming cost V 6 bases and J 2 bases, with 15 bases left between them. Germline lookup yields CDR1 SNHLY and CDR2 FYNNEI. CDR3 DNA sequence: TGTGCCAGCAGAGGATCTAGGGAGGTCACAGATACGCAGTATTTT. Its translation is CASRGSREVTDTQYF.

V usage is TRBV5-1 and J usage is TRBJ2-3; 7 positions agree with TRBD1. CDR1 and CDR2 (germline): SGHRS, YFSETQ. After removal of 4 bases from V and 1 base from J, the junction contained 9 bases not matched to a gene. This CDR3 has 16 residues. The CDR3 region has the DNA TGCGCCAGCAGCATCGGACAGGCCGCCCGCACAGATACGCAGTATTTT. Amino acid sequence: CASSIGQAARTDTQYF.

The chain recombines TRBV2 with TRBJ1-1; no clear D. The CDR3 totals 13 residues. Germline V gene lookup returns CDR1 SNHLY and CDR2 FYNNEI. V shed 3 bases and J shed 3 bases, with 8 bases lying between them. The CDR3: CASSEYRHTEAFF. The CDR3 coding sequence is TGTGCCAGCAGTGAGTACAGACACACTGAAGCTTTCTTT.

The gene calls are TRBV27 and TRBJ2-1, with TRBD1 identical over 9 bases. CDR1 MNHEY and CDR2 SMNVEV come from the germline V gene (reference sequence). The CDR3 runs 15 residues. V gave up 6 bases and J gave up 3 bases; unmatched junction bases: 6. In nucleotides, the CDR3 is TGTGCCAGCAGGCCGCCGGGACAGGGCTACAATGAGCAGTTCTTC. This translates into CASRPPGQGYNEQFF.

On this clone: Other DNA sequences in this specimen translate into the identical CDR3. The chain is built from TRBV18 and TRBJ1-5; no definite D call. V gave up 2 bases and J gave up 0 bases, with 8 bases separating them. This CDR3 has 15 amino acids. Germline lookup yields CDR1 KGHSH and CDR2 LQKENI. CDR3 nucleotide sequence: TGTGCCAGCTCACCAAACAGTAATAGCAATCAGCCCCAGCATTTT. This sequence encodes CASSPNSNSNQPQHF.

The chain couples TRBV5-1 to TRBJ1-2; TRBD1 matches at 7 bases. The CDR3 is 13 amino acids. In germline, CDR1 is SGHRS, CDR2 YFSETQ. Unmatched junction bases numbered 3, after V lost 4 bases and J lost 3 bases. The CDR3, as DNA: TGCGCCAGCAGCAGGGGGCCGGACTATGGCTACACCTTC. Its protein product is CASSRGPDYGYTF.

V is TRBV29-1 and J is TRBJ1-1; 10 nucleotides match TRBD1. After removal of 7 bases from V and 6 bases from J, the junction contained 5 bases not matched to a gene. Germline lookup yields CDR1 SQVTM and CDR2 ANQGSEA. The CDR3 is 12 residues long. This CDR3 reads CSAGTGVAEAFF. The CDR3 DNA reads TGCAGCGCTGGGACAGGGGTCGCTGAAGCTTTCTTT.

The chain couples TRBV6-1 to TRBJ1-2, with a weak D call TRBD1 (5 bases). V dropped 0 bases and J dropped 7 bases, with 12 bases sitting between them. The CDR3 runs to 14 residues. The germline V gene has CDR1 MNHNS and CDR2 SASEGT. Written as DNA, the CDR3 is TGTGCCAGCAGTGAAGCAGGAGGGGTGCGTGGCTACACCTTC. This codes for CASSEAGGVRGYTF.

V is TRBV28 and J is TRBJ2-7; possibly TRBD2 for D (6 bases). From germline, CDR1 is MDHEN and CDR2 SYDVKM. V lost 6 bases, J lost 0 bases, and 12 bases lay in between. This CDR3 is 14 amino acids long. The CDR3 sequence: CASSPGLHSYEQYF. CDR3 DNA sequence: TGTGCCAGCAGCCCAGGACTACACTCCTACGAGCAGTACTTC.

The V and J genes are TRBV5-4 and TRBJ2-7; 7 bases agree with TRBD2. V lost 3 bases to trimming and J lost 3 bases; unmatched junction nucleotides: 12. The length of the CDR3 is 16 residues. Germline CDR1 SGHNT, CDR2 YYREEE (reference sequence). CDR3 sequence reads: CASSSGGSRGHYEQYF. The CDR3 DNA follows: TGTGCCAGCAGCTCGGGGGGAAGTAGGGGCCACTACGAGCAGTACTTC. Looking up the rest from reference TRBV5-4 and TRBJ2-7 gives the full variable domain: ETGVTQSPTHLIKTRGQQVTLRCSSQSGHNTVSWYQQALGQGPQFIFQYYREEENGRGNFPPRFSGLQFPNYSSELNVNALELDDSALYLCASSSGGSRGHYEQYFGPGTRLTVT.

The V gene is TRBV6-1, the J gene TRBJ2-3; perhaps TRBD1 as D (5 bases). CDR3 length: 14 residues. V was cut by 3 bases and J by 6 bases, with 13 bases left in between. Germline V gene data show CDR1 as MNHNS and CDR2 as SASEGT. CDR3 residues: CASSEHQGSDTQYF. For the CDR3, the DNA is TGTGCCAGCAGTGAGCACCAGGGTTCGGATACGCAGTATTTT.

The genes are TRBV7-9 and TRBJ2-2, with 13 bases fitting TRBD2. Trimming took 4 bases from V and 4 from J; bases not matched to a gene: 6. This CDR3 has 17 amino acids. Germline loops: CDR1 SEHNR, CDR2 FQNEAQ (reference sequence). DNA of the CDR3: TGTGCCAGCAGCTCCGGGACTAGCGGGACGAGCACCGGGGAGCTGTTTTTT. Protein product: CASSSGTSGTSTGELFF.

The DNA of the CDR3 is TGTGCCAGCAGCCGGGACTGGGGTGGGGAGCAGTTCTTC. Amino acids: CASSRDWGGEQFF. The chain carries TRBV7-9 and TRBJ2-1, with D possibly matching TRBD2 (6 bases). The V end lost 5 bases, the J end lost 10 bases, and 15 bases lay between the germline ends. This CDR3 has 13 amino acids. Looked up from germline, CDR1 is SEHNR and CDR2 is FQNEAQ (reference sequence).